This record concerns one TCR beta chain sequence. This CDR3 is built from 14 residues. Germline lookup yields CDR1 SGHRS and CDR2 YFSETQ. The V and J ends lost 4 bases and 2 bases, in that order; junction bases with no gene match: 5. This entry belongs to a study of cytomegalovirus exposure and HLA in healthy donors. The PCR used 60 Vbeta and 13 Jbeta primers. Profiling relied on immunoSEQ multiplex PCR, and the TCRdb table lists in-frame clones only, not all of them. The repertoire holds over 85,000 clones, with 70% to 75% as singletons. This TCR was sampled from a man between 35 and 55 years old in good health and CMV-seronegative. Sequencing was carried out using PBMCs. This chain connects TRBV5-1 to TRBJ2-5; 7 bases align to TRBD1. CDR3: CASSPGQVQETQYF. CDR3 DNA sequence: TGCGCCAGCAGCCCCGGACAGGTACAAGAGACCCAGTACTTC.